This T cell receptor beta chain was obtained from a study of identifying expanded T cells in peripheral blood (dated by TCRdb to the late 2010s). Context from the whole study: Four technical replicates, made by sequencing separate aliquots from the same pool of genomic DNA, were compared pairwise. Summary of the overall study and its limitations: Across all healthy donors, variance in clone template counts between approximately two-week samples was found to increase significantly with total template count. The authors expected biological variance in healthy repertoires might increase further over much longer intervals such as months to years. The binomial model flagged around 1.2 differentially abundant clones between technical replicates, compared with about 16 over about 2 weeks and 19 over four weeks. Both the number of clones called differentially abundant and the false-positive rate were significantly reduced by the beta-binomial model across all healthy-donor time intervals.

No immune events such as infections were documented for the healthy donors during the collection period. Healthy-donor blood repertoires served as a training cohort to calibrate time-dependent variance in a beta-binomial model of T-cell clone differential abundance. There were some 10 healthy donors in the training cohort, of whom 3 were female and 7 were male. Donor ages ranged from 29 to 64 years, with an average of around 45 years. Whole blood, obtained from a commercial supplier, was collected from each healthy donor at three time points spaced approximately two weeks apart. Genomic DNA was extracted from unsorted whole blood for immunosequencing. In the case of this clone: No antigen is known for it. No much larger clone exists at a distance of one base, and base qualities are not known.

A distance of 14 bases separates the germline ends of V and J, which lose 4 bases and 8 bases respectively. The CDR3, from cysteine to phenylalanine, totals 13 residues. The DNA shown is the 39-base CDR3, in frame from base 1. As encoded in the germline V gene, CDR1 is SGHTA while CDR2 is FQGTGA. The immunoSEQ Assay, which uses bias-controlled multiplex PCR amplification of genomic DNA, was used to profile TCRbeta CDR3 regions. Regarding the original processing steps: To quantify the absolute abundance of each unique TCRbeta CDR3 region, the sequences were collapsed and filtered. Differential abundance was tested with two models: a binomial (Fisher-equivalent) model and a beta-binomial model that adds time-dependent variance fitted from healthy donors. Clones with fewer than 5 combined templates were removed, and a clone was called differentially abundant if the clone's Benjamini-Hochberg FDR was below 0.01. The form v = (b*log(k)+a)^2 was used to model beta-binomial variance as a function of total template count across the two samples. Entries here come from immuneACCESS through TCRdb and include only in-frame sequences with V and J called. Some clones fail to appear in such tables; in the studies checked, an unresolved V gene covers under half of the shortfall, and the cause of the remainder is unknown. Clone size and the V and J calls come from that table; the DNA yielded D and trimming. Across this sample there are about 91,000 clones, with approximately 88% seen only once. Roughly 4.2% of the sample is held by the ten biggest clonotypes.

Source material: blood. The rearranged segments are TRBV7-3 and TRBJ1-2; no confident D gene assignment can be made. The source of this sequence is a person aged 18-70 years in good health. The DNA sequence follows: TGTGCCAGCAGCTCCACACCCGGGGAGGGCTACACCTTC. This gives the protein CASSSTPGEGYTF.